The 9 T cell receptor beta chains presented below share a single source sample, sequenced in a study of blood T cell repertoires in COVID-19. TCRdb's copy holds only in-frame clones and misses some; the assay was immunoSEQ multiplex PCR. Of 380,000 or so clones detected, roughly 87% appear once; the ten largest clones hold roughly 1.9%. Sequenced input: PBMCs or T cells enriched from blood (not recorded which). The receptors come from a woman between 40 and 55 years old with acute COVID-19.

The V call is TRBV11-2, the J call TRBJ2-1, with 9 bases identical to TRBD2. V lost 1 base and J lost 8; bases outside the gene matches: 15. The CDR3 length is 18 residues. Germline-derived CDR1 and CDR2 are SGHAT and FQNNGV. Here the CDR3 DNA reads TGTGCCAGCAGCTTAGGGCTAGCGGGGAACGTGGACGAAGATGAGCAGTTCTTC. Its protein product is CASSLGLAGNVDEDEQFF. Using reference TRBV11-2 and TRBJ2-1 for the parts outside the CDR3, the full variable domain is EAGVAQSPRYKIIEKRQSVAFWCNPISGHATLYWYQQILGQGPKLLIQFQNNGVVDDSQLPKDRFSAERLKGVDSTLKIQPAKLEDSAVYLCASSLGLAGNVDEDEQFFGPGTRLTVL.

The chain combines TRBV2 with TRBJ1-5; D perhaps matches TRBD1 (5 bases). V was cut by 4 bases and J by 7 bases, with 11 bases left in between. Germline CDR1 and CDR2: SNHLY and FYNNEI. The CDR3 consists of 13 residues. For the CDR3, the DNA is TGTGCCAGCAGTGTGGCAGGGAACCAGCCCCAGCATTTT. Translated: CASSVAGNQPQHF.

This clone was observed a single time. This sample also contains other DNA sequences that code for the same CDR3. The chain recombines TRBV3-1 (or the pseudogene TRBV3-2) with TRBJ1-1; 7 bases fit TRBD1. Germline CDR1 and CDR2: LGHDT and YNNKEL (reference sequence). This CDR3 region has 14 residues. J was trimmed by 2 bases and V by 4 bases; bases with no gene match: 4. The CDR3 here is CASSRRTGNTEAFF. Here the CDR3 DNA reads TGTGCCAGCAGCCGCAGGACAGGCAACACTGAAGCTTTCTTT.

The CDR3, as DNA: TGTGCCAGCAAGCGGGACACTGAAGCTTTCTTT. It yields the protein CASKRDTEAFF. J is TRBJ1-1 and V is TRBV2, with D uncertain. Germline CDR1 and CDR2: SNHLY and FYNNEI. V was shortened by 7 bases and J by 3 bases, with 6 bases between the two germline ends. This CDR3 region has 11 residues. The variable domain in full, completed from reference TRBV2 and TRBJ1-1, reads EPEVTQTPSHQVTQMGQEVILRCVPISNHLYFYWYRQILGQKVEFLVSFYNNEISEKSEIFDDQFSVERPDGSNFTLKIRSTKLEDSAMYFCASKRDTEAFFGQGTRLTVV.

The chain recombines TRBV25-1 with TRBJ2-1; 9 nucleotides agree with TRBD1. The V gene end was trimmed by 3 bases and the J gene end by 1 base; junction bases not matched to a gene: 7. Germline CDR1 reads MGHDK; CDR2 reads SYGVNS. The CDR3 spans 17 residues. As DNA, the CDR3 is TGTGCCAGCAGTGACCTAACCGGGACAGGGTCCTACAATGAGCAGTTCTTC. Translating gives CASSDLTGTGSYNEQFF.

The chain joins TRBV6-6 to TRBJ1-1; TRBD1 agrees at 8 bases. There are 13 residues in the CDR3. Germline CDR1 reads MNHNY; CDR2 reads SVGAGI (reference sequence). The V gene end was trimmed by 7 bases and the J gene end by 12 bases; junction bases not matched to a gene: 13. CDR3 in amino acids: CASTLDRGLWPFF. Here the CDR3 DNA reads TGTGCCAGCACTCTTGACAGGGGACTTTGGCCTTTCTTT.

This chain links TRBV5-5 with TRBJ2-2; 7 bases are a match to TRBD1. CDR3 length equals 13 residues. Trimming cost V 2 bases and J 6 bases; bases outside gene matches: 1. Germline CDR1 and CDR2: SGHKS and YYEKEE (reference sequence). The CDR3 is CASSFTGAGELFF. CDR3 bases: TGTGCCAGCAGCTTTACAGGGGCCGGGGAGCTGTTTTTT.

The rearrangement uses TRBV2 and TRBJ2-7, with D uncertain. V shed 2 bases and J shed 0 bases, with 8 bases lying between them. This CDR3 contains 14 residues. Germline CDR1 and CDR2: SNHLY and FYNNEI. The CDR3 sequence is CASSEIIVSYEQYF. The CDR3 DNA reads as TGTGCCAGCAGTGAAATTATAGTCTCCTACGAGCAGTACTTC.

The rearrangement uses TRBV6-2 or TRBV6-3 and TRBJ2-5, with D perhaps matching TRBD1 (5 bases). Trimming shortened V by 0 bases and J by 1 base, and 9 bases separated the two germline ends. Germline V gene lookup returns CDR1 MNHEY and CDR2 SVGEGT. The CDR3 spans 15 residues. DNA of the CDR3: TGTGCCAGCAGTTACTCGCCCAGGGCCCAAGAGACCCAGTACTTC. Translating it yields CASSYSPRAQETQYF.